This paragraph covers one T cell receptor beta chain sequence. An end of the junction does not agree with germline; a read error may underlie this. The CDR3 spans 11 residues. The germline V gene encodes CDR1 DFQATT and CDR2 SNEGSKA (reference sequence). The data stem from a study of T cells in Graves' hyperthyroidism and ophthalmopathy. RNA transcripts provided the source from which TCR beta CDR3 regions were amplified. In the first-round RT-PCR of the TCR CDR3, the HTBI primer set was used. TCRdb passed the multiplex PCR reads through MiXCR, listing each CDR3 protein once. This sample has about 46,000 distinct CDR3 sequences, with 49% found just once.

The clonotype was recovered from a woman between 45 and 60 years old with Graves' hyperthyroidism. V usage is TRBV20-1 and J usage is TRBJ2-7, with D possibly being TRBD1 or TRBD2 (5 bases each). Sequenced material: peripheral blood or thyroid tissue (not recorded which). In DNA form, the CDR3 reads TGCAGTGCTAGAGATTTGGGGGAGCGGTACTTC. This sequence encodes CSARDLGERYF.